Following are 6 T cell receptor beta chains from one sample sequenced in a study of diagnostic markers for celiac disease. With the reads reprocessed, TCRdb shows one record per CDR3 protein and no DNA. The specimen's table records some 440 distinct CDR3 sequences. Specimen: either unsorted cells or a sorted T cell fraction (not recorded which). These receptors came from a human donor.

The CDR3 protein is CASSDRWGLGLNEQFF. V usage is TRBV27 and J usage is TRBJ2-1; TCRdb calls TRBD2, which cannot be checked without DNA. The CDR3 has 16 residues. Germline-derived CDR1 and CDR2 are MNHEY and SMNVEV (reference sequence).

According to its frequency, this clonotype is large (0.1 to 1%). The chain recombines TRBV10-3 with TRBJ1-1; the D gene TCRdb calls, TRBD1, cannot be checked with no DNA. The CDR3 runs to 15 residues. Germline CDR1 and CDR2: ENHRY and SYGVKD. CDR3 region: CAISEPGQGNTEAFF.

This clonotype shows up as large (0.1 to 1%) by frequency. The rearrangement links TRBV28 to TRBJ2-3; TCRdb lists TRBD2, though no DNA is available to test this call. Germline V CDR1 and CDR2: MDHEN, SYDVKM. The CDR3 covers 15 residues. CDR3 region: CASSFSGRWTDTQYF. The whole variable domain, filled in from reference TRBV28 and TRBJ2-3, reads DVKVTQSSRYLVKRTGEKVFLECVQDMDHENMFWYRQDPGLGLRLIYFSYDVKMKEKGDIPEGYSVSREKKERFSLILESASTNQTSMYLCASSFSGRWTDTQYFGPGTRLTVL.

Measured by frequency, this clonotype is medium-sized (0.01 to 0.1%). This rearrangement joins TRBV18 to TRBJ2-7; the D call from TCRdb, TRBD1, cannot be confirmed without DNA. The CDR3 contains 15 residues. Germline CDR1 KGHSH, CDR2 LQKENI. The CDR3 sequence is CASSPRQGSPYEQYF.

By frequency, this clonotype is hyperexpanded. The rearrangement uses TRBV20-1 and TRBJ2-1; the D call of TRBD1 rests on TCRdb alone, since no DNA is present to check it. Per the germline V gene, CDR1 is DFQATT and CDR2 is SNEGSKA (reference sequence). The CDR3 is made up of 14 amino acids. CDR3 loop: CSARVITEGNEQFF.

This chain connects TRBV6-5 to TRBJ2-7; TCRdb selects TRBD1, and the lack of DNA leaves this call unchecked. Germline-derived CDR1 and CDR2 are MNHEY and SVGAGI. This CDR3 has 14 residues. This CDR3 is CASSSRDSAYEQYF.